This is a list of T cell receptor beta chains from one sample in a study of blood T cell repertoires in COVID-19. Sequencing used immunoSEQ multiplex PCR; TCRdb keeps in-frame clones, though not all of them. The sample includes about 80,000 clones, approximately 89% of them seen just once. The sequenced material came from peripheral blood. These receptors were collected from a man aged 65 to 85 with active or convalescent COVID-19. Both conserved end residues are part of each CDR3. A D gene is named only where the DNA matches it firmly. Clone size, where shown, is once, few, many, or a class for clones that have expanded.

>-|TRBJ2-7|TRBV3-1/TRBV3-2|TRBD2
CASSRSGGSRFYEQYF
TGTGCCAGCAGCCGTAGCGGGGGGTCCCGATTCTACGAGCAGTACTTC
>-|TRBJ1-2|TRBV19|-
CASSQYSLGSDGYTF
TGTGCCAGTAGTCAGTACAGTCTCGGGAGCGACGGCTACACCTTC
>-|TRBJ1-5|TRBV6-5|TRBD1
CASRATGGVQPQHF
TGTGCCAGCAGAGCCACAGGGGGCGTTCAGCCCCAGCATTTT
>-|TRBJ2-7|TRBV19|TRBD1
CASRPNLGQGGYEQYF
TGTGCCAGTAGGCCTAACCTGGGACAGGGGGGCTACGAGCAGTACTTC
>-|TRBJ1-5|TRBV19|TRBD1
CASSIDSGDRGNQPQHF
TGTGCCAGTAGTATAGACAGCGGTGACAGGGGCAATCAGCCCCAGCATTTT
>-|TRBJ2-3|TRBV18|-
CASSALARGTDTQYF
TGTGCCAGCTCAGCCCTAGCGCGGGGCACAGATACGCAGTATTTT
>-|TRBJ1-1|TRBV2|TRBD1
CASSTRTGMNTEAFF
TGTGCCAGCAGTACCAGGACAGGGATGAACACTGAAGCTTTCTTT
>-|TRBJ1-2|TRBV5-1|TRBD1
CASSLGQGPHYGYTF
TGCGCCAGCAGCTTAGGACAGGGACCGCATTATGGCTACACCTTC
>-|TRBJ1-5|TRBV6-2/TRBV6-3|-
CASSMRGWDQPQHF
TGTGCCAGCAGCATGAGGGGGTGGGATCAGCCCCAGCATTTT
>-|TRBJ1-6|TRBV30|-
CAWRRDRTSSYNSPLHF
TGTGCCTGGAGAAGAGACAGGACGAGCTCCTATAATTCACCCCTCCACTTT
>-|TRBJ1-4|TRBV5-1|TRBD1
CASRPGTGSEKLFF
TGCGCCAGCAGGCCCGGGACAGGGAGTGAAAAACTGTTTTTT
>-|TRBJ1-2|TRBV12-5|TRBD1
CASGLAGTGGRNGYTF
TGTGCTAGTGGTTTGGCCGGGACAGGGGGCCGAAATGGCTACACCTTC
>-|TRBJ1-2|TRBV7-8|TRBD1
CASSPRTGGLAFYGYTF
TGTGCCAGCAGCCCCCGGACAGGGGGCCTGGCCTTCTATGGCTACACCTTC
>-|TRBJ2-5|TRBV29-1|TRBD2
CSGGGGSQETQYF
TGCAGCGGCGGGGGGGGCAGCCAAGAGACCCAGTACTTC
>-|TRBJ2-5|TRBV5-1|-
CASSWAPDYFGETQYF
-
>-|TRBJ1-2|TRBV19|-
CATREGPNGYTF
TGTGCCACCCGGGAGGGGCCGAATGGCTACACCTTC
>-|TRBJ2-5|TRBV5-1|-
CASSLGPSSQGTQYF
TGCGCCAGCAGCTTGGGACCATCATCACAGGGAACCCAGTACTTC
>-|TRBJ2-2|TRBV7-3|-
CASSLNRETGVTGELFF
TGTGCCAGCAGCTTAAATCGTGAAACCGGGGTAACCGGGGAGCTGTTTTTT
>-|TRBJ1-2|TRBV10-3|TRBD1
CAISEGQGGDYYGYTF
TGTGCCATCAGTGAGGGACAGGGGGGGGATTACTATGGCTACACCTTC
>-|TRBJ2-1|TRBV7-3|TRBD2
CASSLERGGLNEQFF
TGTGCCAGCAGCTTAGAGCGGGGGGGCCTCAATGAGCAGTTCTTC
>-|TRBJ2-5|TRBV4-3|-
CASSQGAGQETQYF
TGCGCCAGCAGCCAAGGGGCAGGCCAAGAGACCCAGTACTTC
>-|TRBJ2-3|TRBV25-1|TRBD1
CATVQGARDTQYF
TGTGCCACCGTACAGGGGGCGAGAGATACGCAGTATTTT
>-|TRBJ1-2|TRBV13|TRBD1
CASSRGFTGGDGYTF
TGTGCCAGCAGCCGAGGGTTCACAGGGGGCGATGGCTACACCTTC
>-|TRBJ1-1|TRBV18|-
CATFIQTNTEAFF
TGTGCCACCTTTATCCAGACTAACACTGAAGCTTTCTTT
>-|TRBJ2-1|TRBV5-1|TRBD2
CASSSLLAGGYNEQFF
TGCGCCAGCAGCTCTTTACTAGCGGGGGGGTACAATGAGCAGTTCTTC
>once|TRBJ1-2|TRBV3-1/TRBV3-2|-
CASSQDKGLVHYGYTF
TGTGCCAGCAGCCAAGATAAGGGGTTGGTCCACTATGGCTACACCTTC
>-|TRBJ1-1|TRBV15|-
CATSDQGRDTEAFF
TGTGCCACCAGCGATCAGGGGAGGGACACTGAAGCTTTCTTT
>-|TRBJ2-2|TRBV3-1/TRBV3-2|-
CASSQDLPGANTGELFF
TGTGCCAGCAGCCAAGATCTTCCAGGGGCGAACACCGGGGAGCTGTTTTTT
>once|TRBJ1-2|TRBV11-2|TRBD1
CASSPNRGRYGYTF
TGTGCCAGCAGTCCCAACAGGGGGAGGTACGGCTACACCTTC
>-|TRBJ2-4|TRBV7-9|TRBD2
CASSPRRGFAKNIQYF
TGTGCCAGCAGCCCCAGGCGGGGGTTCGCCAAAAACATTCAGTACTTC
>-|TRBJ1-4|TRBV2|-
CASRFRETGGEKLFF
TGTGCCAGCAGGTTCCGGGAGACCGGGGGTGAAAAACTGTTTTTT
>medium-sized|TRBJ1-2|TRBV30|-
CAWSVSQNYGYTF
TGTGCCTGGAGTGTCTCGCAGAACTATGGCTACACCTTC
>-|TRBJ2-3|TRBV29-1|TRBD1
CSLGQGGDTQYF
TGCAGCTTGGGACAGGGTGGAGATACGCAGTATTTT
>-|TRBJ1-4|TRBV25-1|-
CASGKQGSPEKLFF
TGTGCCAGCGGAAAGCAGGGCTCACCAGAAAAACTGTTTTTT
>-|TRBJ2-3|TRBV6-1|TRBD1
CASSDGQGLTDTQYF
TGTGCCAGCAGTGACGGACAGGGTCTCACAGATACGCAGTATTTT
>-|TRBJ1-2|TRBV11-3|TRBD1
CASSLVGQWDSQHGYTF
TGTGCCAGCAGCTTAGTAGGTCAGTGGGACAGCCAGCATGGCTACACCTTC
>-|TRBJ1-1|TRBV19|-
CASSIQNTEAFF
TGTGCCAGTAGTATCCAGAACACTGAAGCTTTCTTT
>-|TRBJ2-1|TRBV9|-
CASSVGGMEQFF
TGTGCCAGCAGCGTAGGGGGCATGGAGCAGTTCTTC
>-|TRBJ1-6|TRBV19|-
CASTLLSTGGSPLHF
TGTGCCAGTACCTTACTATCGACAGGTGGTTCACCCCTCCACTTT
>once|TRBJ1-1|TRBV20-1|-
CSASVYTEAFF
TGCAGTGCTTCCGTTTACACTGAAGCTTTCTTT
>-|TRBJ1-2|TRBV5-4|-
CASSSPGVPGYTF
TGTGCCAGCAGCAGTCCCGGGGTCCCTGGCTACACCTTC
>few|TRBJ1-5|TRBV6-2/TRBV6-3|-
CASSYAENQPQHF
TGTGCCAGCAGTTACGCGGAGAATCAGCCCCAGCATTTT
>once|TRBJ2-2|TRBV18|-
CASSPAGPDTGELFF
TGTGCCAGCTCACCTGCGGGGCCGGACACCGGGGAGCTGTTTTTT
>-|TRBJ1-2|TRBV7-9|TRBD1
CASSLTGTGAPYGYTF
TGTGCCAGCAGCCTCACCGGGACAGGGGCCCCCTATGGCTACACCTTC
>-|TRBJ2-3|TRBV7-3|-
CASSPKGRGADTQYF
TGTGCCAGCAGTCCCAAGGGGCGGGGCGCAGATACGCAGTATTTT
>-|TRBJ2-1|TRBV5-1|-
CASSLIADEQFF
TGCGCCAGCAGCTTGATCGCAGATGAGCAGTTCTTC
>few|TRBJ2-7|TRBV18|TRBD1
CASSPGTGLSYEQYF
TGTGCCAGCTCCCCCGGGACAGGGCTCTCCTACGAGCAGTACTTC
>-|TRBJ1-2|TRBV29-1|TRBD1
CSARTGGDYGYTF
TGCAGCGCCAGGACAGGGGGAGACTATGGCTACACCTTC
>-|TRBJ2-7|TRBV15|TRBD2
CATSRDHGLAGPYEQYF
TGTGCCACCAGCAGAGATCACGGACTAGCGGGACCCTACGAGCAGTACTTC
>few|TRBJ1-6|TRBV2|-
CASSEVQAWASYNSPLHF
TGTGCCAGCAGTGAAGTACAGGCGTGGGCATCATATAATTCACCCCTCCACTTT
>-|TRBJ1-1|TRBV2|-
CASMIDTNTEAFF
TGTGCCAGCATGATAGACACGAACACTGAAGCTTTCTTT
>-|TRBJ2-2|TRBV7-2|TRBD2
CASSLRRGANTGELFF
TGTGCCAGCAGCTTGAGGCGGGGGGCGAACACCGGGGAGCTGTTTTTT
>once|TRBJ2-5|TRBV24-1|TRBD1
CATSDLGQGAGETQYF
TGTGCCACCAGTGATTTGGGACAGGGGGCAGGGGAGACCCAGTACTTC